This TCR beta chain is from a study of CD8 T cells in ankylosing spondylitis. TCRdb re-called the 5' RACE reads with MiXCR, one entry per CDR3 protein. The sample yields 250,000 or so distinct CDR3 sequences, roughly 25% seen once. CDR1 is SGHRS, CDR2 YFSETQ, per germline. CDR3 length: 13 amino acids. V was cut by 3 bases and J by 2 bases, with 9 bases left in between. Sample: blood, either unsorted or a sorted T cell fraction (not recorded which). The chain has TRBV5-1 and TRBJ2-7; maybe TRBD1 (6 bases). This receptor was taken from a male donor with ankylosing spondylitis or in good health (not recorded which). As DNA, the CDR3 is TGCGCCAGCAGCTCGGACAGTACCTACGAGCAGTACTTC. This codes for CASSSDSTYEQYF.